This T cell receptor (beta chain) appears in the sequencing data of a study of monozygotic twins with inflammatory bowel disease. General study results and limits: Distinct T cell subtypes could not be told apart.

This CDR3 is built from 12 residues. CDR1 is DFQATT and CDR2 is SNEGSKA in the germline V gene (reference sequence). TCRdb re-called the 5' RACE reads; one entry per CDR3 protein, DNA not given. Across under 130,000 distinct CDR3 sequences, the top ten clones capture about 2% of the sample. Regarding this clonotype: What it binds is unknown.

Sequenced input: blood. This clonotype originated in a human donor with ulcerative colitis or Crohn's disease, or a healthy co-twin of an affected twin (not recorded which). The rearrangement joins TRBV20-1 to TRBJ1-1; lacking DNA, the TRBD1 call made by TCRdb goes unchecked. Here the CDR3 reads CSAEGQGLKAFF.